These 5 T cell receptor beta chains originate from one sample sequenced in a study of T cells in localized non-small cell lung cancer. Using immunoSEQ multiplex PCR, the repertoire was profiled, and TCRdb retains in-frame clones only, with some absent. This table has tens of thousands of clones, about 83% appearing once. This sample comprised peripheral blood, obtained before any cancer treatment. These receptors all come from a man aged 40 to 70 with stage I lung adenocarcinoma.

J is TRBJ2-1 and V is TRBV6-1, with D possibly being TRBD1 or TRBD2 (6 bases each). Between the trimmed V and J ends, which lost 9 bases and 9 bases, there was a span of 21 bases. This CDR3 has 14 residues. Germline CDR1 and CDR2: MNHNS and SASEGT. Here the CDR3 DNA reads TGTGCCAGTAGGAAAGGGGGAGCGGGTGGTGAGCAGTTCTTC. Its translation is CASRKGGAGGEQFF.

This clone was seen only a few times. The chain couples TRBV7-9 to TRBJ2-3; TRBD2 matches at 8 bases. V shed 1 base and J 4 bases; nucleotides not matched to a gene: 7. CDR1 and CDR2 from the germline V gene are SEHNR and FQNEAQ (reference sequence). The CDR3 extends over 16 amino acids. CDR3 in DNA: TGTGCCAGCAGCTTAGGCGGCGGGAGGATGTCAGATACGCAGTATTTT. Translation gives CASSLGGGRMSDTQYF.

CDR3 in DNA: TGTGCCAGCAGCCCGGGGAACGGGAGGGCCGGAGAGACCCAGTACTTC. Protein product: CASSPGNGRAGETQYF. The chain combines TRBV5-4 with TRBJ2-5; 8 bases are shared with TRBD2. CDR3 length: 16 residues. Germline lookup yields CDR1 SGHNT and CDR2 YYREEE (reference sequence). V lost 4 bases and J lost 4; bases outside the gene matches: 12. Looking up the rest from reference TRBV5-4 and TRBJ2-5 gives the full variable domain: ETGVTQSPTHLIKTRGQQVTLRCSSQSGHNTVSWYQQALGQGPQFIFQYYREEENGRGNFPPRFSGLQFPNYSSELNVNALELDDSALYLCASSPGNGRAGETQYFGPGTRLLVL.

The CDR3 sequence is CASSLRGNGNYGYTF. The DNA for the CDR3 is TGTGCCAGCAGTCTTCGGGGTAATGGCAACTATGGCTACACCTTC. The chain is built from TRBV27 and TRBJ1-2; D is uncertain. Trimming shortened V by 5 bases and J by 2 bases, and 15 bases separated the two germline ends. Germline V gene sequence: CDR1 MNHEY, CDR2 SMNVEV (reference sequence). The CDR3 is 15 residues long.

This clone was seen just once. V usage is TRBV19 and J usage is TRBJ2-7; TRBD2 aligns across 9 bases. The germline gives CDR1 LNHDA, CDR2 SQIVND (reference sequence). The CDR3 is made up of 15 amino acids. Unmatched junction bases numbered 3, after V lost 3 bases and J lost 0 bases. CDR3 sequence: CASSIRSGGSYEQYF. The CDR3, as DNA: TGTGCCAGTAGTATTCGTAGCGGGGGCTCCTACGAGCAGTACTTC.